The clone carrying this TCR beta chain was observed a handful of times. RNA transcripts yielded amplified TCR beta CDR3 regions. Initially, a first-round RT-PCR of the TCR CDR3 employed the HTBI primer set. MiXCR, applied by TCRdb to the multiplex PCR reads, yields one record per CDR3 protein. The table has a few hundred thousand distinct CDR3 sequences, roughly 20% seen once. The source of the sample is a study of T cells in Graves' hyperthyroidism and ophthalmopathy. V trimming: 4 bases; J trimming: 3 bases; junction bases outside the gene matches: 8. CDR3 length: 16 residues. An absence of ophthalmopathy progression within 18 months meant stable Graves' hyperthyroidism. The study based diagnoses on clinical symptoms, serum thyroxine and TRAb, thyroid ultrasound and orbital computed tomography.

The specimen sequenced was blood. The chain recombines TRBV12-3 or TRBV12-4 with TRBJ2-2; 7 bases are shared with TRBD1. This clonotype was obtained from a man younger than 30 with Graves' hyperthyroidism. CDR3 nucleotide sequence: TGTGCCAGCAGTTCGGAAGGGGGCTTGGACACCGGGGAGCTGTTTTTT. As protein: CASSSEGGLDTGELFF.